Presented here are 19 T cell receptor beta chains from one specimen sequenced in a study of cytomegalovirus exposure and HLA in healthy donors. A multiplex PCR was run with 60 Vbeta primers and 13 Jbeta primers. Sequencing used immunoSEQ multiplex PCR; TCRdb keeps in-frame clones, though not all of them. Of about 130,000 clones in the sample, approximately 80% were seen once. Sequencing input: PBMCs. These receptors came from a girl aged 2 to 10 in good health and CMV-seronegative.

The chain has TRBV28 and TRBJ2-7; D not certain. The CDR3 runs to 16 residues. Germline loops: CDR1 MDHEN, CDR2 SYDVKM. Trimming removed 2 bases at V and 0 bases at J, with 14 bases between. The CDR3 here is CASSLIVEISSYEQYF. The CDR3 nucleotides are TGTGCCAGCAGTTTAATCGTGGAGATCAGCTCCTACGAGCAGTACTTC.

This clone has more than one count but fewer than ten. V usage is TRBV4-1 and J usage is TRBJ1-2; no clear D. Trimming removed 4 bases from V and 1 base from J, with 13 bases in between. In germline, CDR1 is MGHRA, CDR2 YSYEKL. This CDR3 has 15 amino acids. The CDR3 protein is CASSPIPDNNYGYTF. DNA of the CDR3: TGCGCCAGCAGCCCCATACCCGACAATAACTATGGCTACACCTTC.

The chain couples TRBV18 to TRBJ1-2, with 7 positions matching TRBD1. V lost 8 bases, J lost 2 bases, and 5 bases stayed unmatched. The CDR3 sequence is 13 residues long. Germline assignment: CDR1 KGHSH and CDR2 LQKENI. The CDR3 loop is CASRTGRNYGYTF. In nucleotides, the CDR3 is TGTGCCAGCCGGACAGGCCGAAACTATGGCTACACCTTC.

The chain carries TRBV18 and TRBJ2-2; a possible D gene is TRBD1 (5 bases). The V gene's germline CDR1 is KGHSH and CDR2 LQKENI. The CDR3 has 16 amino acids. Trimming took 7 bases from V and 4 from J, leaving 19 bases between them. CDR3 in amino acids: CASWPRATRPTGELFF. The CDR3 nucleotides read TGTGCCAGCTGGCCCAGGGCTACAAGGCCCACCGGGGAGCTGTTTTTT.

The chain recombines TRBV28 with TRBJ2-5; tentatively, D is TRBD1 (6 bases). This CDR3 has 16 amino acids. V was pared by 6 bases and J by 3 bases, with 20 bases between. CDR1 MDHEN and CDR2 SYDVKM come from the germline V gene. For the CDR3, the DNA is TGTGCCAGCAGGGGGCGGACAGCTAAAACTAAAGAGACCCAGTACTTC. Its protein is CASRGRTAKTKETQYF.

The gene calls are TRBV5-1 and TRBJ1-1, with 7 bases that match TRBD1. Germline V gene lookup returns CDR1 SGHRS and CDR2 YFSETQ. This CDR3 region has 15 residues. V trimming: 3 bases; J trimming: 1 base; junction bases outside the gene matches: 6. CDR3 sequence: CASSWVTGRNTEAFF. In DNA, the CDR3 is TGCGCCAGCAGCTGGGTGACAGGGCGGAACACTGAAGCTTTCTTT. Based on the CDR3 plus reference TRBV5-1 and TRBJ1-1, the full variable domain is KAGVTQTPRYLIKTRGQQVTLSCSPISGHRSVSWYQQTPGQGLQFLFEYFSETQRNKGNFPGRFSGRQFSNSRSEMNVSTLELGDSALYLCASSWVTGRNTEAFFGQGTRLTVV.

The count of this clone is one. V is TRBV7-9 and J is TRBJ2-5, with 11 nucleotides matching TRBD2. Germline V gene sequence: CDR1 SEHNR, CDR2 FQNEAQ (reference sequence). CDR3 length: 18 amino acids. V shed 5 bases, J shed 3 bases, and the junction held 14 bases outside the gene matches. CDR3 bases: TGTGCCAGCAGCCCGGGGCGTTCTTCGGGACTAGCGGAAGAGACCCAGTACTTC. It codes for CASSPGRSSGLAEETQYF.

The V gene is TRBV30, the J gene TRBJ2-5, with 7 positions matching TRBD1. The V and J ends lost 4 bases and 4 bases, in that order; junction bases with no gene match: 0. Germline V lookup: CDR1 GTSNPN, CDR2 SVGIG (reference sequence). This CDR3 has 11 residues. For the CDR3, the DNA is TGTGCCTGGACAGGGGGAGAGACCCAGTACTTC. It encodes CAWTGGETQYF.

This clone was detected once. The J gene is TRBJ2-7, the V gene TRBV28, with no clear D. V lost 9 bases and J 4 bases, leaving 19 bases between the germline ends. The germline gives CDR1 MDHEN, CDR2 SYDVKM. The CDR3 has 14 residues. The CDR3 region is CASYPLTPPYEQYF. CDR3 DNA sequence: TGTGCCAGTTACCCACTAACACCTCCATACGAGCAGTACTTC.

The chain combines TRBV6-5 with TRBJ1-5, with 8 bases identical to TRBD1. With V trimmed by 3 bases and J by 4 bases, 5 bases remained unmatched. The CDR3 has 15 amino acids. Germline CDR1 is MNHEY and CDR2 is SVGAGI. CDR3 bases: TGTGCCAGCAGTTATACAGGGGGTACGAATCAGCCCCAGCATTTT. It yields the protein CASSYTGGTNQPQHF.

The table lists this clone with a count of one. The CDR3 coding sequence is TGTGCCAGTAGTATGTCGGAGGTCAATGAGCAGTTCTTC. This gives the protein CASSMSEVNEQFF. The chain is built from TRBV19 and TRBJ2-1; D perhaps matches TRBD2 (5 bases). The CDR3 totals 13 residues. Germline-derived CDR1 and CDR2 are LNHDA and SQIVND (reference sequence). Trimming cost V 3 bases and J 6 bases, with 9 bases left between them.

The chain recombines TRBV4-1 with TRBJ1-2; possible D gene TRBD1, 5 bases. CDR1 and CDR2 (germline): MGHRA, YSYEKL. V was clipped by 6 bases and J by 5 bases, with 16 bases between them. This CDR3 spans 14 amino acids. CDR3 nucleotide sequence: TGCGCCAGCAGGGAGACAGAAACTGGGTATGGCTACACCTTC. This gives the protein CASRETETGYGYTF.

The chain is built from TRBV27 and TRBJ1-3; no clear D gene. The V gene's germline CDR1 is MNHEY and CDR2 SMNVEV (reference sequence). V was shortened by 2 bases and J by 3 bases, with 17 bases between the two germline ends. The CDR3 runs to 17 residues. CDR3 in DNA: TGTGCCAGCAGTTTAAGAATTGTGGTCCTACTTGGAAACACCATATATTTT. It yields the protein CASSLRIVVLLGNTIYF.

The V call is TRBV2, the J call TRBJ1-3; 10 bases fit TRBD1. With 3 bases clipped from V and 3 bases from J, the junction kept 2 bases outside the gene matches. The V gene's germline CDR1 is SNHLY and CDR2 FYNNEI. This CDR3 spans 15 amino acids. The CDR3 region is CASSEGTGDGNTIYF. The DNA for the CDR3 is TGTGCCAGCAGTGAGGGGACAGGGGATGGAAACACCATATATTTT. The whole variable domain, filled in from reference TRBV2 and TRBJ1-3, reads EPEVTQTPSHQVTQMGQEVILRCVPISNHLYFYWYRQILGQKVEFLVSFYNNEISEKSEIFDDQFSVERPDGSNFTLKIRSTKLEDSAMYFCASSEGTGDGNTIYFGEGSWLTVV.

The chain recombines TRBV7-9 with TRBJ2-7; D might be TRBD1 (7 bases). The germline V gene has CDR1 SEHNR and CDR2 FQNEAQ (reference sequence). Trimming shortened V by 1 base and J by 9 bases, and 10 bases separated the two germline ends. The CDR3 has 12 residues. CDR3 loop: CASSLGQGGQYF. CDR3 nucleotides: TGTGCCAGCAGCTTAGGTCAGGGGGGGCAGTACTTC.

The chain combines TRBV19 with TRBJ1-6, with D uncertain. Germline CDR1 is LNHDA and CDR2 is SQIVND (reference sequence). CDR3 length: 13 amino acids. The V end was cut by 3 bases, the J end by 10 bases, with 10 bases between. CDR3 nucleotides: TGTGCCAGTAGTATTGCGGGAAGATCACCCCTCCACTTT. Protein sequence: CASSIAGRSPLHF.

This clone appeared a few times. This chain connects TRBV4-3 to TRBJ2-4, with D perhaps matching TRBD1 (5 bases). CDR3 size: 17 residues. Per germline, CDR1 LGHNA and CDR2 YSLEER. Trimming took 0 bases from V and 0 from J, leaving 12 bases between them. CDR3 nucleotides: TGCGCCAGCAGCCAAGATTTAGCCAGGGTAGCCAAAAACATTCAGTACTTC. Translated, it gives CASSQDLARVAKNIQYF.

The chain uses TRBV6-5 and TRBJ2-1, with D possibly matching TRBD1 (7 bases). From germline, CDR1 is MNHEY and CDR2 SVGAGI. This CDR3 spans 12 amino acids. V lost 5 bases to trimming and J lost 11 bases, with 13 bases between them. CDR3 coding DNA: TGTGCCAGCAGTCCGACAGGGAGGAAGCAGTTCTTC. Translation gives CASSPTGRKQFF.

The J gene is TRBJ1-4, the V gene TRBV6-6; D gene uncertain. V lost 6 bases and J lost 4, with 12 bases in between. The CDR3 extends over 14 amino acids. Per germline, CDR1 MNHNY and CDR2 SVGAGI (reference sequence). This chain's CDR3 is CASSIAGVNEKLFF. The CDR3 DNA sequence: TGTGCCAGCAGCATCGCGGGAGTTAATGAAAAACTGTTTTTT.